Listed here are 16 T cell receptor beta chains from one sample, sequenced in a study of blood T cell repertoires in COVID-19. Sequenced by immunoSEQ multiplex PCR; TCRdb stores in-frame clones only, minus some. The table shows about 170,000 clones, with roughly 80% occurring only once. The sample comprised peripheral blood. Receptors were obtained from a man aged 65 to 79 with active or convalescent COVID-19.

The chain couples TRBV28 to TRBJ2-7, with 9 bases fitting TRBD1. CDR1 is MDHEN, CDR2 SYDVKM, per germline. The trim removed 5 bases at V and 0 bases at J, leaving 8 bases unmatched. The CDR3 contains 16 residues. In DNA form, the CDR3 reads TGTGCCAGCAGTGCCCCGGGACAGGGCCACTCCTACGAGCAGTACTTC. It encodes CASSAPGQGHSYEQYF.

The V call is TRBV6-5, the J call TRBJ1-5, with D perhaps TRBD1 (5 bases). The CDR3 sequence is 14 residues long. Germline V lookup: CDR1 MNHEY, CDR2 SVGAGI. Trimming left V 3 bases short and J 2 bases short, with 8 bases between. The CDR3 spells CASSYQGGNQPQHF. DNA for the CDR3: TGTGCCAGCAGTTATCAGGGTGGCAATCAGCCCCAGCATTTT.

The V and J genes are TRBV4-3 and TRBJ1-2, with 12 bases identical to TRBD1. This CDR3 contains 16 residues. With 1 base clipped from V and 2 bases from J, the junction kept 2 bases outside the gene matches. The germline gives CDR1 LGHNA, CDR2 YSLEER. The CDR3 DNA reads TGCGCCAGCAGCCAAGGGGGACAGGGGGCAAACTATGGCTACACCTTC. Its protein product is CASSQGGQGANYGYTF.

The chain carries TRBV4-3 and TRBJ2-4; 8 nucleotides agree with TRBD1. Germline assignment: CDR1 LGHNA and CDR2 YSLEER. The CDR3 runs to 14 residues. Trimming took 4 bases from V and 6 from J; bases not matched to a gene: 5. The CDR3 region has the DNA TGCGCCAGCAGCCTCCGGACAGGGAGAAACATTCAGTACTTC. Translating it yields CASSLRTGRNIQYF.

The chain has TRBV7-9 and TRBJ2-3; D possibly corresponds to TRBD2 (6 bases). V was trimmed by 7 bases and J by 2 bases, leaving 16 bases between them. The CDR3 sequence is 15 residues long. Per the germline V gene, CDR1 is SEHNR and CDR2 is FQNEAQ (reference sequence). Here the CDR3 reads CASTFKAGTTDTQYF. CDR3 nucleotides: TGTGCCAGCACCTTCAAAGCGGGCACCACAGATACGCAGTATTTT.

The chain links TRBV28 to TRBJ1-4; D is possibly TRBD1 (5 bases). This CDR3 has 20 residues. Per germline, CDR1 MDHEN and CDR2 SYDVKM. Trimming took 7 bases from V and 3 from J, leaving 30 bases between them. DNA for the CDR3: TGTGCCAGCACCCTAGGATTCGGTCAGGGTTCCACTACGGCTAATGAAAAACTGTTTTTT. Protein sequence: CASTLGFGQGSTTANEKLFF. Based on the CDR3 plus reference TRBV28 and TRBJ1-4, the full variable domain is DVKVTQSSRYLVKRTGEKVFLECVQDMDHENMFWYRQDPGLGLRLIYFSYDVKMKEKGDIPEGYSVSREKKERFSLILESASTNQTSMYLCASTLGFGQGSTTANEKLFFGSGTQLSVL.

The chain is built from TRBV18 and TRBJ2-7; the D is unclear. V dropped 2 bases and J dropped 4 bases, with 9 bases sitting between them. The V gene's germline CDR1 is KGHSH and CDR2 LQKENI. The CDR3 has 13 residues. The CDR3 DNA reads TGTGCCAGCTCACCAGGAGCTTCGTACGAGCAGTACTTC. This encodes CASSPGASYEQYF.

The gene calls are TRBV5-1 and TRBJ2-7; D perhaps matches TRBD1 (5 bases). Trimming removed 6 bases from V and 0 bases from J, with 10 bases in between. CDR3 length equals 13 residues. The germline gives CDR1 SGHRS, CDR2 YFSETQ. This CDR3 reads CASMLDNSYEQYF. The CDR3 DNA follows: TGCGCCAGCATGTTGGACAACTCCTACGAGCAGTACTTC.

The chain joins TRBV18 to TRBJ1-1; D is perhaps TRBD1 (5 bases). The CDR3 totals 14 residues. The ends were cut back, 3 bases at V and 1 base at J, with 9 bases in the middle. Germline CDR1 reads KGHSH; CDR2 reads LQKENI. The CDR3 loop reads CASSPQGQNTEAFF. Written as DNA, the CDR3 is TGTGCCAGCTCACCCCAGGGTCAGAACACTGAAGCTTTCTTT.

V and J are TRBV4-2 and TRBJ2-5, with 9 bases lining up with TRBD1. Germline CDR1 and CDR2: LGHNA and YNFKEQ. The CDR3 is made up of 15 amino acids. Trimming at V came to 3 bases and at J to 2 bases, leaving 4 bases not matched to a gene. CDR3 in amino acids: CASSQDRGRQETQYF. The CDR3 DNA reads TGTGCCAGCAGCCAGGACAGGGGCAGACAAGAGACCCAGTACTTC.

This chain joins TRBV7-2 and TRBJ1-4; 7 nucleotides align to TRBD1. The CDR3 consists of 16 residues. J lost 9 bases, V lost 6 bases, and 16 bases had no gene match. Per the germline V gene, CDR1 is SGHTA and CDR2 is FQGNSA. In nucleotides, the CDR3 is TGTGCCAGCAGTGCTCAAGGACAGGTCCTAATGAAAAAACTGTTTTTT. Protein product: CASSAQGQVLMKKLFF.

This chain connects TRBV30 to TRBJ1-5; TRBD1 agrees at 9 bases. This CDR3 contains 16 residues. Trimming took 5 bases from V and 2 from J; bases not matched to a gene: 10. Germline CDR1 reads GTSNPN; CDR2 reads SVGIG (reference sequence). The CDR3 DNA follows: TGTGCCTGGCAGAGCAGGGGACAGGGTGGCAATCAGCCCCAGCATTTT. It codes for CAWQSRGQGGNQPQHF.

The chain couples TRBV18 to TRBJ2-7; 15 positions match TRBD2. The length of the CDR3 is 15 residues. The trim removed 3 bases at V and 6 bases at J, leaving 3 bases unmatched. The germline gives CDR1 KGHSH, CDR2 LQKENI. This chain's CDR3 is CASSPGLAGGSEQYF. The CDR3 DNA reads as TGTGCCAGCTCACCGGGACTAGCGGGAGGATCCGAGCAGTACTTC.

This rearrangement joins TRBV7-2 to TRBJ2-1; TRBD2 matches at 7 bases. Germline V gene lookup returns CDR1 SGHTA and CDR2 FQGNSA. The CDR3 runs to 15 residues. The ends lost 2 bases at V and 8 bases at J; junction bases unmatched: 9. This chain's CDR3 is CASSLLLERGDEQFF. The CDR3 region has the DNA TGTGCCAGCAGCTTATTATTAGAACGGGGGGATGAGCAGTTCTTC.

The chain combines TRBV7-6 with TRBJ1-6; unclear D gene. The germline V gene encodes CDR1 SGHVS and CDR2 FNYEAQ. V shed 5 bases and J shed 0 bases, with 14 bases lying between them. This CDR3 has 17 amino acids. CDR3 residues: CASSAAPWSSYNSPLHF. The DNA for the CDR3 is TGTGCCAGCAGCGCGGCCCCATGGAGCTCCTATAATTCACCCCTCCACTTT.

J is TRBJ2-3 and V is TRBV5-6; D is uncertain. Per the germline V gene, CDR1 is SGHDT and CDR2 is YYEEEE. Trimming left V 4 bases short and J 5 bases short, with 5 bases between. This CDR3 region has 11 residues. The CDR3 DNA reads as TGTGCCAGCAGCCTTTTAGATACGCAGTATTTT. It specifies CASSLLDTQYF.